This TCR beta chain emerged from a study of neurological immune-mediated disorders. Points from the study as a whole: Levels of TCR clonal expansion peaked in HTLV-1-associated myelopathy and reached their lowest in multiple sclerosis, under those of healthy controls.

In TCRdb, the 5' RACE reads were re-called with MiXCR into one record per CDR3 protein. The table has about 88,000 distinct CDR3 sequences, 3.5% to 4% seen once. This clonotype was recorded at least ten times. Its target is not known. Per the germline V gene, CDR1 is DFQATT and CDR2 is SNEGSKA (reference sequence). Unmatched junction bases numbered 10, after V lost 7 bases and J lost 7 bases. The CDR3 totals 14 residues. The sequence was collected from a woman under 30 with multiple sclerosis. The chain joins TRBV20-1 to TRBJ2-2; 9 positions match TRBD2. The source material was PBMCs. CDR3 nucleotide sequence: TGCAGTGTTATTGATAGCGGGAGCCGCGGGGAGCTGTTTTTT. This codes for CSVIDSGSRGELFF.